This TCR beta chain comes out of a study of shared clonotypes between healthy human individuals. Study background: Aged 18 to 49, the donors were a couple of women and a few men.

Original processing methods: Quality scores were absent from the junction-only immunoSEQ sequences, so filtering differed. Sequencing was performed with immunoSEQ multiplex PCR; in TCRdb, only in-frame clones are kept and a portion is missing. V, J and clone size derive from that table, while D and trimming were established from the DNA sequence. The table has roughly 1,000,000 clones, about 84% seen once. With 5 bases clipped from V and 2 bases from J, the junction kept 14 bases outside the gene matches. The CDR3 length is 17 residues. Germline V gene sequence: CDR1 SGHRS, CDR2 YFSETQ. The genes are TRBV5-1 and TRBJ2-3; 7 bases map to TRBD2. The receptor was derived from a man aged 18 to 29 in good health. Some clones in this sample may be carry-over from other donors' samples. Sequenced sample: memory CD4+ T cells from PBMCs. Subset of the sample: CD45RA-negative fraction. This CDR3 is CASSRVREAVTTDTQYF. The CDR3, as DNA: TGCGCCAGCAGTAGGGTTCGGGAGGCCGTGACCACAGATACGCAGTATTTT.